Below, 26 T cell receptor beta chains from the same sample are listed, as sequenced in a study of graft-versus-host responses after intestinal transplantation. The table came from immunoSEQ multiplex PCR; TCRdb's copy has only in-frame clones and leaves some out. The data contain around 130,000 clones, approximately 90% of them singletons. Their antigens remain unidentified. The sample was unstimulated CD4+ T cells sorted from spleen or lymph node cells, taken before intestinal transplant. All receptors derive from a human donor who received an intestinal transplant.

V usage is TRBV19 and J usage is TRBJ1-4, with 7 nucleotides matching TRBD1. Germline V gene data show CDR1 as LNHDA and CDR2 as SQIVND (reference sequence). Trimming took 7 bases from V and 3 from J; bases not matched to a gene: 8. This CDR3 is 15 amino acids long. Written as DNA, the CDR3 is TGTGCCAGTATAAGCCCCGGGACAGCTAATGAAAAACTGTTTTTT. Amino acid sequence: CASISPGTANEKLFF.

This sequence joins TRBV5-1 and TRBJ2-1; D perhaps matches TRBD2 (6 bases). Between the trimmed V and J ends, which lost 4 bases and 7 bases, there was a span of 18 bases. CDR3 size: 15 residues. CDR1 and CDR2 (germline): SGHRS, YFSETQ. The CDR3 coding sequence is TGCGCCAGCAGCCCAAATTCCGGGACTCCAAATGAGCAGTTCTTC. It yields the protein CASSPNSGTPNEQFF.

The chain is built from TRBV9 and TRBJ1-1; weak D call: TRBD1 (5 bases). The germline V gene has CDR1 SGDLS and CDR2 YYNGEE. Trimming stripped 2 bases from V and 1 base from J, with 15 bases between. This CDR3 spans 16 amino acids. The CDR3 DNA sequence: TGTGCCAGCAGCGTGGGGGTGGCGGGGAAGAACACTGAAGCTTTCTTT. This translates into CASSVGVAGKNTEAFF.

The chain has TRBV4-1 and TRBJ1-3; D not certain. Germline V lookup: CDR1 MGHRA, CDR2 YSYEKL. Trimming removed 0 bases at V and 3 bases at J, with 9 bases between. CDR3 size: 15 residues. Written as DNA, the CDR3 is TGCGCCAGCAGCCAAGATCATCGGGTTGGAAACACCATATATTTT. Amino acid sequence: CASSQDHRVGNTIYF.

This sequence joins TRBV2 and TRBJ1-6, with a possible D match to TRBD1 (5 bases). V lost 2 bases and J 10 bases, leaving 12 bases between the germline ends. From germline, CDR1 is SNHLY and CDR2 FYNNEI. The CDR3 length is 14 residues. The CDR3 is CASSEREGASPLHF. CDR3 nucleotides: TGTGCCAGCAGTGAAAGAGAAGGGGCCTCACCCCTCCACTTT.

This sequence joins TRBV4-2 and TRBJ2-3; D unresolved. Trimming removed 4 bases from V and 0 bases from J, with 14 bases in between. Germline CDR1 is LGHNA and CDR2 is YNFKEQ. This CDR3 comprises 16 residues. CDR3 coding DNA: TGTGCCAGCAGCCCCCTCGGCCTAACTAGCACAGATACGCAGTATTTT. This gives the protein CASSPLGLTSTDTQYF.

The CDR3 sequence is CASSQDRIRDGELFF. The CDR3 coding sequence is TGCGCCAGCAGCCAAGACAGGATTAGGGACGGGGAGCTGTTTTTT. The chain has TRBV4-1 and TRBJ2-2; D is undetermined. Germline CDR1 is MGHRA and CDR2 is YSYEKL. This CDR3 is built from 15 residues. Trimming removed 0 bases at V and 7 bases at J, with 12 bases between.

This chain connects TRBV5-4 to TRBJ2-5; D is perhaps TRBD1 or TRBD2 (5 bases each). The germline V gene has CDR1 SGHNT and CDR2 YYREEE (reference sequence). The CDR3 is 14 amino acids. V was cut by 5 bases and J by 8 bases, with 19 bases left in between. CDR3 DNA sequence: TGTGCCAGCAGTTTTAACTCGGGGCTAGGTACCCAGTACTTC. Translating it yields CASSFNSGLGTQYF.

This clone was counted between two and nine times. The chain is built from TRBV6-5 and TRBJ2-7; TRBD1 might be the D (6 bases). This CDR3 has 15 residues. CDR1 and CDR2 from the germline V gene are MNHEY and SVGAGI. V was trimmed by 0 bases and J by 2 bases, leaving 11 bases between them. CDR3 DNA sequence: TGTGCCAGCAGTTACTCCTCGGGACAACCCTACGAGCAGTACTTC. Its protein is CASSYSSGQPYEQYF.

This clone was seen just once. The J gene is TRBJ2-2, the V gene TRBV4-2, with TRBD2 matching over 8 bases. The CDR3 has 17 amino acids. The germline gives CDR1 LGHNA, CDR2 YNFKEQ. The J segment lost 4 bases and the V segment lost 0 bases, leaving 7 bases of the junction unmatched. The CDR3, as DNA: TGTGCCAGCAGCCAAGATTTACTAGCGGACACCACCGGGGAGCTGTTTTTT. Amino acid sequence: CASSQDLLADTTGELFF.

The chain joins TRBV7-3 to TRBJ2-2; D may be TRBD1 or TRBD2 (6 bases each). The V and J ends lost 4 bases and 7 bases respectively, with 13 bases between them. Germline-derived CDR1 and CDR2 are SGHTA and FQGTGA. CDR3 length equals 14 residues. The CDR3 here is CASSSTGGLGELFF. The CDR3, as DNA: TGTGCCAGCAGCTCCACTGGGGGGCTCGGGGAGCTGTTTTTT.

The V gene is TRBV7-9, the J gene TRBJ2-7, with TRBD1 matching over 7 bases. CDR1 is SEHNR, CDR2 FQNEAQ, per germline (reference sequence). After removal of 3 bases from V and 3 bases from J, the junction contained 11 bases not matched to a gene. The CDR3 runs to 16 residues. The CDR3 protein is CASSLDRKYPYYEQYF. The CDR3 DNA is TGTGCCAGCAGCTTGGACAGGAAATACCCGTACTACGAGCAGTACTTC.

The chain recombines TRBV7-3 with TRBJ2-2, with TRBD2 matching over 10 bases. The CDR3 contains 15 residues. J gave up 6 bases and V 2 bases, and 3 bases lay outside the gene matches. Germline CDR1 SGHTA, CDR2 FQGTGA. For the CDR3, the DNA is TGTGCCAGCAGCTTAGGAAGCGGGGGGGCCGGGGAGCTGTTTTTT. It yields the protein CASSLGSGGAGELFF.

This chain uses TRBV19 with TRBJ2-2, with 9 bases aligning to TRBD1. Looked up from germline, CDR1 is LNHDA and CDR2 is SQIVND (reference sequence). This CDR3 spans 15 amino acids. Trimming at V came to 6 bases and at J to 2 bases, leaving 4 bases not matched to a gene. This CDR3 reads CASRHRGRNTGELFF. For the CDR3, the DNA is TGTGCCAGTAGGCACAGGGGGCGCAACACCGGGGAGCTGTTTTTT.

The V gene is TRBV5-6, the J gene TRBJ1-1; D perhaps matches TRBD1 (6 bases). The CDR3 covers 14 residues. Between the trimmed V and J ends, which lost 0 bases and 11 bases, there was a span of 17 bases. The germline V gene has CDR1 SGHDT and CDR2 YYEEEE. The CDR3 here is CASSLEVGGAPAFF. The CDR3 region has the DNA TGTGCCAGCAGCTTGGAAGTGGGGGGCGCCCCGGCTTTCTTT.

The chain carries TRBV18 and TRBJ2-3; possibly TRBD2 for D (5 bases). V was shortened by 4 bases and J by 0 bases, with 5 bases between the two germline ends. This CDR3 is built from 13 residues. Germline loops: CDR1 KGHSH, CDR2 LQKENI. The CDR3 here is CASSLASTDTQYF. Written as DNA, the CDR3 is TGTGCCAGCTCACTAGCGAGCACAGATACGCAGTATTTT.

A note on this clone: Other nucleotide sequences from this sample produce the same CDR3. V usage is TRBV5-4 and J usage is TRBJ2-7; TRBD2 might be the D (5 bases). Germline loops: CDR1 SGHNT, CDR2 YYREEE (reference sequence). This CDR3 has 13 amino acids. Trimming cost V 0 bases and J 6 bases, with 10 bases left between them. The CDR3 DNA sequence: TGTGCCAGCAGCTTGGTACGGGGTTCCGAGCAGTACTTC. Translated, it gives CASSLVRGSEQYF. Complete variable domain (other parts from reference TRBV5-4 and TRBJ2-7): ETGVTQSPTHLIKTRGQQVTLRCSSQSGHNTVSWYQQALGQGPQFIFQYYREEENGRGNFPPRFSGLQFPNYSSELNVNALELDDSALYLCASSLVRGSEQYFGPGTRLTVT.

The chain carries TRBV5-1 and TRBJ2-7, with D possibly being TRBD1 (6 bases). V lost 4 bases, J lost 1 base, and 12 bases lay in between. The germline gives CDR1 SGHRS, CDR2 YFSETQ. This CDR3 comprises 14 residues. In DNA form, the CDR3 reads TGCGCCAGCAGCCTGGGGGCTGGGTCCTACGAGCAGTACTTC. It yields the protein CASSLGAGSYEQYF.

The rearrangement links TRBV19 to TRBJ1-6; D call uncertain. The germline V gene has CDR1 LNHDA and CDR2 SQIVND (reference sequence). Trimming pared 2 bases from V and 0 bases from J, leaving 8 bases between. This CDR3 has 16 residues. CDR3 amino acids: CASSIRSSSYNSPLHF. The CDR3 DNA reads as TGTGCCAGTAGTATAAGGTCGAGCTCCTATAATTCACCCCTCCACTTT.

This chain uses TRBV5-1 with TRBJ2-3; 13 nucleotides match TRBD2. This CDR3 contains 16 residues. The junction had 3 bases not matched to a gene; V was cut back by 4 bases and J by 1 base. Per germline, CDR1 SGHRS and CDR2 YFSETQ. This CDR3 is CASSPGLAGRTDTQYF. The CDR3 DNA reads TGCGCCAGCAGCCCGGGACTAGCGGGACGCACAGATACGCAGTATTTT.

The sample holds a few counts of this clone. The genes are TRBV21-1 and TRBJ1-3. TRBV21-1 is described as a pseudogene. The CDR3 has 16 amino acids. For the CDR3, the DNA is TGTGCCAGCAGCAAAGGGGGGGACGTCGGAGGAAACACCATATATTTT. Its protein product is CASSKGGDVGGNTIYF.

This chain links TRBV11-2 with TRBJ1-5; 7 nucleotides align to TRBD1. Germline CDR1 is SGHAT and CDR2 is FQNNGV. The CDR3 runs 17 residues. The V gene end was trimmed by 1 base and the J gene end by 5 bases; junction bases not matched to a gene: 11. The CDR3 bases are TGTGCCAGCAGCTTAGTAACCCCCACAGGGGAAGATCAGCCCCAGCATTTT. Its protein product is CASSLVTPTGEDQPQHF.

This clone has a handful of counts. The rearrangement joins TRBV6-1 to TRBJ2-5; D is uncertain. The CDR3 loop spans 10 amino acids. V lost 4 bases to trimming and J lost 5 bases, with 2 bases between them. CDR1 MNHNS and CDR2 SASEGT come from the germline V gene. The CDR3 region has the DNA TGTGCCAGCAGTGGGGAGACCCAGTACTTC. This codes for CASSGETQYF.

The chain's CDR3 is CASSQHPWAQSNQPQHF. For the CDR3, the DNA is TGCGCCAGCAGCCAACATCCGTGGGCCCAGAGCAATCAGCCCCAGCATTTT. The V call is TRBV4-1, the J call TRBJ1-5; D is ambiguous. This CDR3 region has 17 residues. Looked up from germline, CDR1 is MGHRA and CDR2 is YSYEKL. V lost 2 bases, J lost 1 base, and 15 bases lay in between.

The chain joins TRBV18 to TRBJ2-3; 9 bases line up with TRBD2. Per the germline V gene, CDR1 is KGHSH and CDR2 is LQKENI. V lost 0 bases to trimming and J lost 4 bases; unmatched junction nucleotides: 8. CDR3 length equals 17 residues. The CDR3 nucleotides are TGTGCCAGCTCACCACCGGTTGCGGGGGGGCGGGCAGATACGCAGTATTTT. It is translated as CASSPPVAGGRADTQYF.

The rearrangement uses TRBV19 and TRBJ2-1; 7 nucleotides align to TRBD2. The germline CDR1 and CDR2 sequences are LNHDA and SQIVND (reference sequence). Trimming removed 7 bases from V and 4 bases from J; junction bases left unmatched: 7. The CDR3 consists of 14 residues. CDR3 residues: CASTWGEGYNEQFF. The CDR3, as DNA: TGTGCCAGTACCTGGGGGGAGGGGTACAATGAGCAGTTCTTC.